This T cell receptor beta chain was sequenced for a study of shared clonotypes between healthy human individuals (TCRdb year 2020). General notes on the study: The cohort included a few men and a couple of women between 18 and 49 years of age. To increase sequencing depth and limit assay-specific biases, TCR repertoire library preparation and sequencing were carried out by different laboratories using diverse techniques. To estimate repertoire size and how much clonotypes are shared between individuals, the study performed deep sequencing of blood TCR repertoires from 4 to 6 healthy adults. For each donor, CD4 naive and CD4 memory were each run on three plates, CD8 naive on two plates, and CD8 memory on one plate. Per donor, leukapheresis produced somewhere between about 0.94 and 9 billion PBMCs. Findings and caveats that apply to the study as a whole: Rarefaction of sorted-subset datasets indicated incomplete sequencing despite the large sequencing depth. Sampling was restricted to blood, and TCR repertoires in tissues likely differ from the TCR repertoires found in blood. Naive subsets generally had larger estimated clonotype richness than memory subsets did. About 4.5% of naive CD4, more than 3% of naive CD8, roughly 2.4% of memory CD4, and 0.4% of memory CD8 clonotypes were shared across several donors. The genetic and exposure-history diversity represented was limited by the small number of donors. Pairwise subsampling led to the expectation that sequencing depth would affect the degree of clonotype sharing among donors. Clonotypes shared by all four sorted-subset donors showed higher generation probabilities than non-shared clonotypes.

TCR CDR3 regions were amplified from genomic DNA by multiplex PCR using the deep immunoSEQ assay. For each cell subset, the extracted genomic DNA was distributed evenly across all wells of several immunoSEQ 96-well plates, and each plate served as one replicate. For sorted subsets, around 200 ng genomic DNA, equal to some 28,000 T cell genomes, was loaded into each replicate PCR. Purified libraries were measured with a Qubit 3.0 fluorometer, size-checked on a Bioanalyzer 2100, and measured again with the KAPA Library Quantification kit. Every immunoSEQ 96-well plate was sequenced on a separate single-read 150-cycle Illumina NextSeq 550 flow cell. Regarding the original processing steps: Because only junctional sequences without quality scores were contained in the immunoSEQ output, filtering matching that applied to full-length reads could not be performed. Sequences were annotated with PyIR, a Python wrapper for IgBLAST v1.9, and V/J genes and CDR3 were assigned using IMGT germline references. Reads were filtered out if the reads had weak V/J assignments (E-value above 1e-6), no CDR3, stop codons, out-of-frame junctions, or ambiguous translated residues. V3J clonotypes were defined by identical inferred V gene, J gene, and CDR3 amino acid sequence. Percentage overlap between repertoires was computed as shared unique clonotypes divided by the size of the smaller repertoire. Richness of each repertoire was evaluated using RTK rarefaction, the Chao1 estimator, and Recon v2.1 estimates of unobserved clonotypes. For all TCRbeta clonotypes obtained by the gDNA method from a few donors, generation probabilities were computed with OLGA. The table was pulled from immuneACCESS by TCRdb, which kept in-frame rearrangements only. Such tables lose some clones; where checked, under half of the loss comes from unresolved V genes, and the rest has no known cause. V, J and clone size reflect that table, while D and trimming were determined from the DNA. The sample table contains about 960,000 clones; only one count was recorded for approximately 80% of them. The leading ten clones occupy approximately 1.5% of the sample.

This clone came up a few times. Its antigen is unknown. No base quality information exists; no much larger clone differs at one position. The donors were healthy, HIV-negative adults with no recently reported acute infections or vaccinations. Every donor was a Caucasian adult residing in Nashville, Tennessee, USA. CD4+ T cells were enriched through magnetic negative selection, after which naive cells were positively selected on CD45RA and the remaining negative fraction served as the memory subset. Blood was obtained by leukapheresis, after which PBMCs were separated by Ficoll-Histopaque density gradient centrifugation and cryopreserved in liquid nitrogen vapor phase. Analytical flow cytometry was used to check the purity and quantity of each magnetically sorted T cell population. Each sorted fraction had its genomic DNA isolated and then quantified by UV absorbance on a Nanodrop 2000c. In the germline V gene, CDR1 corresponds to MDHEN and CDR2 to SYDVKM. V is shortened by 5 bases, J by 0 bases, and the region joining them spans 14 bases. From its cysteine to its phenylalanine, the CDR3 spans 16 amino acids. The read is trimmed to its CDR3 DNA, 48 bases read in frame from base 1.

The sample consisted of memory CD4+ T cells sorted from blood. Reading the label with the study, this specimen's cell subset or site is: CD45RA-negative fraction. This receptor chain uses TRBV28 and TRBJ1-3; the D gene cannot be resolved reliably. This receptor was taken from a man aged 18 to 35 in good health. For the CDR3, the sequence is CASSPAQTTSGNTIYF. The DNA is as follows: TGTGCCAGCAGTCCCGCACAGACAACCTCTGGAAACACCATATATTTT.